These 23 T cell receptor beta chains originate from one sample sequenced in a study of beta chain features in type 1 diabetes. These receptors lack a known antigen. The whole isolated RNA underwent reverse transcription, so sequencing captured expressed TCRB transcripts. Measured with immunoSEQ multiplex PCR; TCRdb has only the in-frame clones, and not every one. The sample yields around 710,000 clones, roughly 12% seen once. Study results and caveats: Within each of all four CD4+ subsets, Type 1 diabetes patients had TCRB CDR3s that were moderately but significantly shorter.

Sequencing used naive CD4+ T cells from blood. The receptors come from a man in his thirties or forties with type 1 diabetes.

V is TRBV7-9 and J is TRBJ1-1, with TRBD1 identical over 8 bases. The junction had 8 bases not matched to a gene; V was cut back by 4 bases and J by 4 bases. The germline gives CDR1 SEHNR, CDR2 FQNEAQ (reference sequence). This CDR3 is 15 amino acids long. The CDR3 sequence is CASSSQGARVTEAFF. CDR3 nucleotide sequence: TGTGCCAGCAGCTCGCAGGGGGCCCGAGTCACTGAAGCTTTCTTT.

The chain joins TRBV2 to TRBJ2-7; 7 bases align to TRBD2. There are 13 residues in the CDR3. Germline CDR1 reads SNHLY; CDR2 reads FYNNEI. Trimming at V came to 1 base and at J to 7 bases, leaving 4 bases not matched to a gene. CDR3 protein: CASSEGGLVEQYF. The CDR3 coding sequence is TGTGCCAGCAGTGAAGGCGGACTAGTTGAGCAGTACTTC.

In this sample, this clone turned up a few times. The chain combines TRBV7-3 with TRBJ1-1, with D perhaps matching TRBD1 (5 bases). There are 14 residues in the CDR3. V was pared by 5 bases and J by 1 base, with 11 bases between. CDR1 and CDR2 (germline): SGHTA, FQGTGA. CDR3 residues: CASSLTTGNTEAFF. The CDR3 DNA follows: TGTGCCAGCAGCCTGACCACAGGGAACACTGAAGCTTTCTTT.

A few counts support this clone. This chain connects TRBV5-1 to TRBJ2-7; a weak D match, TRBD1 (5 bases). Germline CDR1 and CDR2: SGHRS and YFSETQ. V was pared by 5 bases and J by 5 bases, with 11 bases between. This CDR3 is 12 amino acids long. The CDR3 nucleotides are TGCGCCAGCAGTGAGGCAGGGCACGAGCAGTACTTC. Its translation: CASSEAGHEQYF.

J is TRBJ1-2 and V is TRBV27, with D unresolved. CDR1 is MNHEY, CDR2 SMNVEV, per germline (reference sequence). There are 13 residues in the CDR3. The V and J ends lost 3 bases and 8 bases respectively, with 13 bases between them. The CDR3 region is CASSFERNGGYTF. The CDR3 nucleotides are TGTGCCAGCAGTTTCGAAAGAAATGGGGGCTACACCTTC.

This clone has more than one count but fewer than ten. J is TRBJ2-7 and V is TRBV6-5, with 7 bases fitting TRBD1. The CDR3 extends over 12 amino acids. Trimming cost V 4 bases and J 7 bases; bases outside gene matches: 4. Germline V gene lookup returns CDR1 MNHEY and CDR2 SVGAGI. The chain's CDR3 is CASSSTGWEQYF. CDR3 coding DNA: TGTGCCAGCAGTTCGACAGGGTGGGAGCAGTACTTC.

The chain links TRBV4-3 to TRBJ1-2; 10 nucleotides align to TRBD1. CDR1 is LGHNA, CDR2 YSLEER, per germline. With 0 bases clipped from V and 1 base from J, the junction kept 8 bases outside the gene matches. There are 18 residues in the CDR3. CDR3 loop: CASSQEGAGQGVNYGYTF. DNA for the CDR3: TGCGCCAGCAGCCAAGAGGGGGCTGGACAGGGGGTTAACTATGGCTACACCTTC.

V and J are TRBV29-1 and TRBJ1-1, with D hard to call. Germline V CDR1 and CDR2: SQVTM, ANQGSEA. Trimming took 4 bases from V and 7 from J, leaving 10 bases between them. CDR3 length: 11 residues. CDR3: CSVAGWLEAFF. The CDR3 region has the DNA TGCAGCGTTGCCGGCTGGCTTGAAGCTTTCTTT.

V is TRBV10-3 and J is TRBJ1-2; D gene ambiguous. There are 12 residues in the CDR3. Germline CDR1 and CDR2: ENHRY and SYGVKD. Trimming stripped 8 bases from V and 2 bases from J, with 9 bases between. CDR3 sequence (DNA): TGTGCCATCGAGAATTCGAACTATGGCTACACCTTC. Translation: CAIENSNYGYTF.

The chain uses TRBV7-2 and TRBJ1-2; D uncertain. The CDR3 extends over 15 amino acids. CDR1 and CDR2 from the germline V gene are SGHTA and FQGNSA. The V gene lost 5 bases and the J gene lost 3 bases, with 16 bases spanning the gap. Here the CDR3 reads CASSPRNPLDYGYTF. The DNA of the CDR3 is TGTGCCAGCAGCCCAAGGAACCCTCTTGACTATGGCTACACCTTC.

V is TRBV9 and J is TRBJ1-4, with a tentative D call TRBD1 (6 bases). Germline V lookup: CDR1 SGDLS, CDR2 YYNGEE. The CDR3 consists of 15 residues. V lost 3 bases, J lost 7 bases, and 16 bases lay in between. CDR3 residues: CASSAAGGLVEKLFF. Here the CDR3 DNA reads TGTGCCAGCAGCGCCGCGGGGGGGCTGGTTGAAAAACTGTTTTTT.

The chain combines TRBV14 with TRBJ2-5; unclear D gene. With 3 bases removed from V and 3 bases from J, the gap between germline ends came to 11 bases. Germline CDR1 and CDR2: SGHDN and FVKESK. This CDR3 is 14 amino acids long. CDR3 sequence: CASSHGPWEETQYF. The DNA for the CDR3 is TGTGCCAGCAGCCACGGCCCTTGGGAAGAGACCCAGTACTTC. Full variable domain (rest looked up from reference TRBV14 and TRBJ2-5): EAGVTQFPSHSVIEKGQTVTLRCDPISGHDNLYWYRRVMGKEIKFLLHFVKESKQDESGMPNNRFLAERTGGTYSTLKVQPAELEDSGVYFCASSHGPWEETQYFGPGTRLLVL.

Written as DNA, the CDR3 is TGTTGTGTAGTTACGCTTACCGGGGAGCTGTTTTTT. Its protein is CCVVTLTGELFF. The chain joins TRBV6-5 to TRBJ2-2; D gene uncertain. Germline V CDR1 and CDR2: MNHEY, SVGAGI. The CDR3 totals 12 residues.

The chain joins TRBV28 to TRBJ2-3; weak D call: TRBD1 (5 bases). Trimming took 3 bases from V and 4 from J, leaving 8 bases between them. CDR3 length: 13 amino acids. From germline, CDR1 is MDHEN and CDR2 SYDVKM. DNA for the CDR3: TGTGCCAGCAGTTTGGGGCGACCAGATACGCAGTATTTT. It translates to CASSLGRPDTQYF.

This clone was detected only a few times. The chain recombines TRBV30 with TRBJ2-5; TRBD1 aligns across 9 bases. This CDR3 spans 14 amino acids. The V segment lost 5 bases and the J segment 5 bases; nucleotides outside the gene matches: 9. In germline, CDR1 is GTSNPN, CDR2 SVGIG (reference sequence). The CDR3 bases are TGTGCCTGGTCTTCCGGGACAGGGCAGGAGACCCAGTACTTC. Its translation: CAWSSGTGQETQYF.

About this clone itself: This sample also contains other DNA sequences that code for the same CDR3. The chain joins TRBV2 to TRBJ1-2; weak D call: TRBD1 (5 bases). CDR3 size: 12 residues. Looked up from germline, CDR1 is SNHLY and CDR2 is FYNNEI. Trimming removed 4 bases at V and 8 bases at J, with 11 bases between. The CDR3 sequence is CASSAGGDGYTF. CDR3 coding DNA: TGTGCCAGCAGTGCCGGGGGAGACGGCTACACCTTC.

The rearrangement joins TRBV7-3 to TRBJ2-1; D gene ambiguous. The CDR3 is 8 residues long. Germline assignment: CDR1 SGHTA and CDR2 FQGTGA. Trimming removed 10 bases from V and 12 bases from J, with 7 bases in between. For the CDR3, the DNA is TGTGCCACCCTTTGGCAGTTCTTC. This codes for CATLWQFF.

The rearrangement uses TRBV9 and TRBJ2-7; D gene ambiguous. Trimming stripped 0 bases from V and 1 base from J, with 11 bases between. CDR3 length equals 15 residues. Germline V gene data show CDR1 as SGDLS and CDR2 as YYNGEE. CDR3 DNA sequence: TGTGCCAGCAGCGTAGGCACGGAACTATCCTACGAGCAGTACTTC. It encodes CASSVGTELSYEQYF. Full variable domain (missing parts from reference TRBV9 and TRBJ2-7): DSGVTQTPKHLITATGQRVTLRCSPRSGDLSVYWYQQSLDQGLQFLIQYYNGEERAKGNILERFSAQQFPDLHSELNLSSLELGDSALYFCASSVGTELSYEQYFGPGTRLTVT.

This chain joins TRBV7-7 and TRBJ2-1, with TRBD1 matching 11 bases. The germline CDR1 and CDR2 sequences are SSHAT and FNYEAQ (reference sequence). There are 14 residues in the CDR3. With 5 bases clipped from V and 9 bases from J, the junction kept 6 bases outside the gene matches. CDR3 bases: TGTGCCAGCAGCGAAGGACAGGGGGCTGGTGAGCAGTTCTTC. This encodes CASSEGQGAGEQFF. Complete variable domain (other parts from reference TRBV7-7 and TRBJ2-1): GAGVSQSPRYKVTKRGQDVTLRCDPISSHATLYWYQQALGQGPEFLTYFNYEAQPDKSGLPSDRFSAERPEGSISTLTIQRTEQRDSAMYRCASSEGQGAGEQFFGPGTRLTVL.

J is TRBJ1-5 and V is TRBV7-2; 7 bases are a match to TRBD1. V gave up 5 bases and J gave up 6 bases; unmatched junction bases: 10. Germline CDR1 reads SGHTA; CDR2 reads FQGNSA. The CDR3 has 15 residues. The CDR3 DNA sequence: TGTGCCAGCAGCCCCTTCGACAGGGCGGCTCAGCCCCAGCATTTT. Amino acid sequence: CASSPFDRAAQPQHF.

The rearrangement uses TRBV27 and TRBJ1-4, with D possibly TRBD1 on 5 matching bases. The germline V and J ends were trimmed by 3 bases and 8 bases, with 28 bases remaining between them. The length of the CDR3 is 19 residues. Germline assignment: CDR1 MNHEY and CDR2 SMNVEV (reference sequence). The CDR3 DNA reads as TGTGCCAGCAGTTTGATGGGTTGGTACGGACAAAGAGGTGACGAAAAACTGTTTTTT. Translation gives CASSLMGWYGQRGDEKLFF.

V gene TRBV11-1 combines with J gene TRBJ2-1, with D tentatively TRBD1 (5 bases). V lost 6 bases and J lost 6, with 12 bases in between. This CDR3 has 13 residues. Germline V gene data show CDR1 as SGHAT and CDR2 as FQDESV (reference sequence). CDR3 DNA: TGTGCCAGCAGTTTAACAGGTCCCAATGAGCAGTTCTTC. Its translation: CASSLTGPNEQFF.

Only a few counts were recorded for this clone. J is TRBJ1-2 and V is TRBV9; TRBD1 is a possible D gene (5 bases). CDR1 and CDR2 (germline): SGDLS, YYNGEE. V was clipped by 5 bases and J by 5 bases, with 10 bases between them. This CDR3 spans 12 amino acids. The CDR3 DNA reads TGTGCCAGCAGTTCACAGGCGTATGGCTACACCTTC. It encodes CASSSQAYGYTF.